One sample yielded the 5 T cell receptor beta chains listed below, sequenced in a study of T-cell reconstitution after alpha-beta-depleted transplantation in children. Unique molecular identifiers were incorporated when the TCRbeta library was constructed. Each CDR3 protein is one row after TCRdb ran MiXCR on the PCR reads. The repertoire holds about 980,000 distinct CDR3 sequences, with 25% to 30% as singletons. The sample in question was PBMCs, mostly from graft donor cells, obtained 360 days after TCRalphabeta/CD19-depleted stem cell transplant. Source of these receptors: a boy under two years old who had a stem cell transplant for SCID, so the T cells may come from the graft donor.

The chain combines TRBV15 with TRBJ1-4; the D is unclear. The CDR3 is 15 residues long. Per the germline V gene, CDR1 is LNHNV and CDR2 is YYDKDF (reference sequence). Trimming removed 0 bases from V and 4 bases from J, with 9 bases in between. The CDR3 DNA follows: TGTGCCACCAGCAGAGATGGGCAGAATAATGAAAAACTGTTTTTT. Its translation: CATSRDGQNNEKLFF.

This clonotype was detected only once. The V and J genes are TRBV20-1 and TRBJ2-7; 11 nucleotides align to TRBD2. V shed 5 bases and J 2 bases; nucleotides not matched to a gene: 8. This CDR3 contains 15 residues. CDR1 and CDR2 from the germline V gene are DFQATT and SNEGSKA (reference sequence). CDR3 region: CSAQKPLAGAYEQYF. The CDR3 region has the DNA TGCAGTGCTCAAAAGCCACTAGCGGGGGCCTACGAGCAGTACTTC.

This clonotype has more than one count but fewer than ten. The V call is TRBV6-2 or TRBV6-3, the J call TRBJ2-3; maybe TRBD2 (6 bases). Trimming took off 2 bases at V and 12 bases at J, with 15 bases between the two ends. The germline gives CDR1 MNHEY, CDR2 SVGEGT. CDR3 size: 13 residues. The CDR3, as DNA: TGTGCCAGCAGTTACGTGGACCCGCGGGATCAGTATTTT. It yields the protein CASSYVDPRDQYF.

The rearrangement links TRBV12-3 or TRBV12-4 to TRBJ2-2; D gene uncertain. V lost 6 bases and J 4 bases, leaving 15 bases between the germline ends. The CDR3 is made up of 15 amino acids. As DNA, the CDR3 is TGTGCCAGCAGAGTCACCTGGGGTGGCACCGGGGAGCTGTTTTTT. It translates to CASRVTWGGTGELFF.

CDR3 DNA: TGCGCCAGGGCTACGTTGACAGGGACGAACACCGGGGAGCTGTTTTTT. Amino acids: CARATLTGTNTGELFF. This rearrangement joins TRBV10-1 to TRBJ2-2; 7 bases match TRBD1. Trimming at V came to 9 bases and at J to 0 bases, leaving 10 bases not matched to a gene. Germline V gives CDR1 WNHNN, CDR2 SYGVQD (reference sequence). This CDR3 is built from 16 residues.